One T cell receptor (beta chain) is described in this entry. Its specificity is not known. Germline CDR1 is SGHVS and CDR2 is FNYEAQ. This CDR3 has 22 residues. Unmatched junction bases numbered 19, after V lost 1 base and J lost 0 bases. This sample was included in a study of cytomegalovirus exposure and HLA in healthy donors. PCR primers comprised 60 Vbeta and 13 Jbeta primers. Some clones are missing from TCRdb's copy, which holds only in-frame ones; the method was immunoSEQ multiplex PCR. Of fewer than 250,000 clones in the sample, approximately 83% were seen once. Overall study results and limits: Presence/absence results assume similar sequencing depth per donor, which may not hold.

The sequenced sample was PBMCs. The gene calls are TRBV7-6 and TRBJ2-1; 9 bases line up with TRBD2. The TCR comes from a girl aged 5-17 years in good health and CMV-seronegative. CDR3 DNA sequence: TGTGCCAGCAGCTTAGTACCGCCTATGAGCGGGAGGTCCCCCAGCTCCTACAATGAGCAGTTCTTC. It specifies CASSLVPPMSGRSPSSYNEQFF.